Each of the 8 T cell receptor beta chains below was sequenced from the same sample in a study of pediatric ulcerative colitis. Measured with immunoSEQ multiplex PCR; TCRdb has only the in-frame clones, and not every one. The table shows under 70,000 clones, with about nine tenths occurring only once. Specimen: blood. The receptors shown here come from a boy younger than 18 who was a control in a study of pediatric ulcerative colitis.

This chain connects TRBV2 to TRBJ1-5; 12 bases align to TRBD1. V trimming: 5 bases; J trimming: 7 bases; junction bases outside the gene matches: 3. CDR3 length: 14 residues. Germline V gives CDR1 SNHLY, CDR2 FYNNEI. The CDR3 sequence is CASSSGTGGQPQHF. CDR3 DNA: TGTGCCAGCAGTTCCGGGACAGGGGGCCAGCCCCAGCATTTT.

The J gene is TRBJ1-1, the V gene TRBV19; 8 nucleotides match TRBD1. This CDR3 region has 16 residues. V trimming: 2 bases; J trimming: 2 bases; junction bases outside the gene matches: 7. Germline V gene lookup returns CDR1 LNHDA and CDR2 SQIVND (reference sequence). CDR3 DNA: TGTGCCAGTAGTATACTCTGGACAGGGTTAAACACTGAAGCTTTCTTT. Translated, it gives CASSILWTGLNTEAFF.

The chain recombines TRBV4-1 with TRBJ1-4; D remains unclear. Germline lookup yields CDR1 MGHRA and CDR2 YSYEKL. Trimming removed 4 bases from V and 4 bases from J, with 16 bases in between. The CDR3 loop spans 16 amino acids. The DNA of the CDR3 is TGCGCCAGCAGCCTCCTTCTTCGTCAGATTAATGAAAAACTGTTTTTT. Translated, it gives CASSLLLRQINEKLFF.

The chain employs TRBV6-5 and TRBJ2-5, with D perhaps TRBD1 (6 bases). V lost 6 bases and J 2 bases, leaving 10 bases between the germline ends. Germline V gene sequence: CDR1 MNHEY, CDR2 SVGAGI. The CDR3 has 13 residues. The CDR3 sequence: CASRTTGQETQYF. The CDR3 nucleotides are TGTGCCAGCAGGACGACAGGACAAGAGACCCAGTACTTC.

The chain recombines TRBV7-2 with TRBJ2-5; 9 positions match TRBD2. Germline V CDR1 and CDR2: SGHTA, FQGNSA. V trimming: 5 bases; J trimming: 5 bases; junction bases outside the gene matches: 12. CDR3 length: 16 residues. The CDR3 here is CASSQIAGDIRETQYF. The CDR3 nucleotides read TGTGCCAGCAGCCAGATAGCGGGGGATATACGGGAGACCCAGTACTTC. Together with reference TRBV7-2 and TRBJ2-5, the CDR3 gives the full variable domain: GAGVSQSPSNKVTEKGKDVELRCDPISGHTALYWYRQSLGQGLEFLIYFQGNSAPDKSGLPSDRFSAERTGGSVSTLTIQRTQQEDSAVYLCASSQIAGDIRETQYFGPGTRLLVL.

The rearrangement joins TRBV6-5 to TRBJ1-3; no clear D gene. With 6 bases removed from V and 8 bases from J, the gap between germline ends came to 11 bases. CDR1 is MNHEY and CDR2 is SVGAGI in the germline V gene. The CDR3 has 12 amino acids. The CDR3 spells CASRGSADTIYF. Written as DNA, the CDR3 is TGTGCCAGCAGGGGCAGCGCGGACACCATATATTTT.

The V call is TRBV10-1, the J call TRBJ1-3, with a possible D match to TRBD1 (5 bases). Germline V lookup: CDR1 WNHNN, CDR2 SYGVQD (reference sequence). Trimming stripped 3 bases from V and 0 bases from J, with 9 bases between. This CDR3 is built from 15 residues. The CDR3 sequence: CASSDQGSSGNTIYF. The CDR3, as DNA: TGCGCCAGCAGTGACCAGGGATCCTCTGGAAACACCATATATTTT.

This clone showed up just once. The rearrangement uses TRBV9 and TRBJ2-1, with 10 bases that match TRBD2. Trimming took 4 bases from V and 0 from J; bases not matched to a gene: 13. CDR3 length equals 19 residues. The germline V gene has CDR1 SGDLS and CDR2 YYNGEE. DNA of the CDR3: TGTGCCAGCAGCTTTCGGACTAGCGGCAATTGGAGCTCCTACAATGAGCAGTTCTTC. Translated: CASSFRTSGNWSSYNEQFF.